The source of this T cell receptor beta chain is a study of shared clonotypes between healthy human individuals. Study-level information: In total, the donors were a couple of women and three men aged 18 to 49.

Per germline, CDR1 SGHRS and CDR2 YFSETQ. J was trimmed by 6 bases and V by 0 bases; bases with no gene match: 4. The CDR3 covers 14 residues. Profiling relied on immunoSEQ multiplex PCR, and the TCRdb table lists in-frame clones only, not all of them. Of 2 million to 3 million clones listed, roughly 93% are singletons. The receptor was derived from a man younger than 35 in good health. Some clones in this sample may be carry-over from other donors' samples. V is TRBV5-1 and J is TRBJ2-7; 9 positions agree with TRBD1. The sample taken for sequencing was naive CD4+ T cells from PBMCs. Subset here: CD45RA+ positively selected. The CDR3 sequence: CASSLERTGVEQYF. Written as DNA, the CDR3 is TGCGCCAGCAGCTTGGAGCGGACAGGGGTCGAGCAGTACTTC.